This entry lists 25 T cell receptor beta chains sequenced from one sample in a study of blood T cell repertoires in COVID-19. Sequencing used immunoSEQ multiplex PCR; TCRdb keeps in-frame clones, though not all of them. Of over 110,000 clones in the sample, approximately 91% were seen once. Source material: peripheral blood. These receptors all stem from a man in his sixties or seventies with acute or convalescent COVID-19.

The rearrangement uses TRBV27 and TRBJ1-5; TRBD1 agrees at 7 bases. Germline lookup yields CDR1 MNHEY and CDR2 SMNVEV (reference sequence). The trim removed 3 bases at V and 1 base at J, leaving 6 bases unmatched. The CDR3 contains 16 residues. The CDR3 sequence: CASSLDPTGSNQPQHF. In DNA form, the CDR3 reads TGTGCCAGCAGTTTGGATCCGACAGGGAGCAATCAGCCCCAGCATTTT.

DNA of the CDR3: TGTGCCAGCAGCTTACAGGGTGATCAGCCCCAGCATTTT. Encoded protein: CASSLQGDQPQHF. The gene calls are TRBV7-2 and TRBJ1-5; D possibly corresponds to TRBD1 (5 bases). Deletions cut 2 bases from V and 5 bases from J, with 7 bases between. CDR1 and CDR2 (germline): SGHTA, FQGNSA. CDR3 size: 13 residues. Drawing the rest from reference TRBV7-2 and TRBJ1-5, the complete variable domain is GAGVSQSPSNKVTEKGKDVELRCDPISGHTALYWYRQSLGQGLEFLIYFQGNSAPDKSGLPSDRFSAERTGGSVSTLTIQRTQQEDSAVYLCASSLQGDQPQHFGDGTRLSIL.

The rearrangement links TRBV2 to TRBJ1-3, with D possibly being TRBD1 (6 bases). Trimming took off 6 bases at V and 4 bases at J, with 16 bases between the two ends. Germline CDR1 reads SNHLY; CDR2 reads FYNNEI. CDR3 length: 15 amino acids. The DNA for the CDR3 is TGTGCCAGCAGCGCCGGGGGGGCCGGCGGAAACACCATATATTTT. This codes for CASSAGGAGGNTIYF.

The CDR3: CASSKATGATPNNEQFF. In nucleotides, the CDR3 is TGTGCCAGCAGCAAAGCGACAGGAGCGACACCCAACAATGAGCAGTTCTTC. This chain links TRBV21-1 with TRBJ2-1; TRBD1, the table's D call, was not compared with the DNA. TRBV21-1 is reported as a pseudogene. The CDR3 covers 17 residues.

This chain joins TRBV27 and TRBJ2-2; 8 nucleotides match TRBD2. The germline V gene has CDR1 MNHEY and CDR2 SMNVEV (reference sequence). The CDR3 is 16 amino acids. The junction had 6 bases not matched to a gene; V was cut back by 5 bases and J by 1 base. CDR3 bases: TGTGCCAGCAGTCTCCTTAGCGGGGTGAACACCGGGGAGCTGTTTTTT. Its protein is CASSLLSGVNTGELFF.

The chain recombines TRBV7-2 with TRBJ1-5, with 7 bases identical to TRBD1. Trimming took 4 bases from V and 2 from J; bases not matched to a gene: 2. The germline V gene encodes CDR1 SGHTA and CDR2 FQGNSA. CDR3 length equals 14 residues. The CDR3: CASSSGQGNQPQHF. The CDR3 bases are TGTGCCAGCAGCTCAGGACAGGGCAATCAGCCCCAGCATTTT.

CDR3 sequence (DNA): TGTGCCAGCAGCCCCACCGGCGGGCTAAACACCGGGGAGCTGTTTTTT. This codes for CASSPTGGLNTGELFF. The chain couples TRBV7-9 to TRBJ2-2; TRBD2 might be the D (5 bases). The CDR3 totals 16 residues. Germline V lookup: CDR1 SEHNR, CDR2 FQNEAQ (reference sequence). Trimming stripped 5 bases from V and 2 bases from J, with 15 bases between.

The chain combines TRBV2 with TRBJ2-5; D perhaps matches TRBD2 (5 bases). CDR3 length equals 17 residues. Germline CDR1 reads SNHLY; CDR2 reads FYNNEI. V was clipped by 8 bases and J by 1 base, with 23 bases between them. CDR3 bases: TGTGCCAGCCTCGAGGGTTTTGCCCCCCTAGCCCAAGAGACCCAGTACTTC. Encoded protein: CASLEGFAPLAQETQYF.

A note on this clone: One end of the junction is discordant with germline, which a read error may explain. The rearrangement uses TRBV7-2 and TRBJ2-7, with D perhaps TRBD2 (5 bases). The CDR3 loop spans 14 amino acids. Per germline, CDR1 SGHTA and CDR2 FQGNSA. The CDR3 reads CASSFSDTSFEQYF. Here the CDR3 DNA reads TGTGCCAGCAGCTTTAGCGACACCTCCTTCGAGCAGTACTTC. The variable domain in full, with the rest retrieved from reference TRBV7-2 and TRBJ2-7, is GAGVSQSPSNKVTEKGKDVELRCDPISGHTALYWYRQSLGQGLEFLIYFQGNSAPDKSGLPSDRFSAERTGGSVSTLTIQRTQQEDSAVYLCASSFSDTSFEQYFGPGTRLTVT.

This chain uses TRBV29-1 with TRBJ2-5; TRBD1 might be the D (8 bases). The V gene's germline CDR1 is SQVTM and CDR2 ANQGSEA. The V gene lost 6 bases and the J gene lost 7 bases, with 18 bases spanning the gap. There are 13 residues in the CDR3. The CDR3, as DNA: TGCAGCGTGACCTACAGGGGGGGGGTGACCCAGTACTTC. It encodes CSVTYRGGVTQYF.

The CDR3 is CASSIQAGEKLFF. The CDR3 coding sequence is TGTGCCAGTAGTATCCAGGCAGGCGAAAAACTGTTTTTT. The J gene is TRBJ1-4, the V gene TRBV19; D remains unclear. V shed 3 bases and J shed 8 bases, with 10 bases lying between them. The CDR3 runs 13 residues. Germline V gene sequence: CDR1 LNHDA, CDR2 SQIVND (reference sequence).

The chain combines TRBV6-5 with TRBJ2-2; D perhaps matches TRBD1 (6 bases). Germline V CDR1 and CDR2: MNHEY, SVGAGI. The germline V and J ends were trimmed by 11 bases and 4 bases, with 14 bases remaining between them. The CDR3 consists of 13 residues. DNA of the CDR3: TGTGCCGCAGGGGTGGTTGGCACCGGGGAGCTGTTTTTT. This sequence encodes CAAGVVGTGELFF.

The CDR3 protein is CASSIRRRGYDNQPQHF. In DNA form, the CDR3 reads TGTGCCAGTAGTATCCGCAGGAGAGGGTACGACAATCAGCCCCAGCATTTT. V and J are TRBV19 and TRBJ1-5; D is uncertain. The V gene lost 3 bases and the J gene lost 3 bases, with 18 bases spanning the gap. Germline CDR1 LNHDA, CDR2 SQIVND (reference sequence). The CDR3 covers 17 residues.

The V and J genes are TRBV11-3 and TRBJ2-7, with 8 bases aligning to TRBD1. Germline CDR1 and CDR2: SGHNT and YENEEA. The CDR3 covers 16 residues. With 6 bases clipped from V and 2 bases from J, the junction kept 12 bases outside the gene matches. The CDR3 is CASRRRDRGPTYEQYF. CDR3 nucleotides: TGTGCCAGCAGGCGACGCGACAGGGGACCGACCTACGAGCAGTACTTC. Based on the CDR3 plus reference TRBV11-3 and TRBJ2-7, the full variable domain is EAGVVQSPRYKIIEKKQPVAFWCNPISGHNTLYWYLQNLGQGPELLIRYENEEAVDDSQLPKDRFSAERLKGVDSTLKIQPAELGDSAVYLCASRRRDRGPTYEQYFGPGTRLTVT.

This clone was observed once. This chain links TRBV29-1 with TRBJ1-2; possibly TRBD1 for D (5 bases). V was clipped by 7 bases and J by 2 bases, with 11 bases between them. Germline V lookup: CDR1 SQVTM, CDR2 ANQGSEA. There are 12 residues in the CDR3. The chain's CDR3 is CSAGKGNYGYTF. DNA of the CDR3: TGCAGCGCCGGCAAGGGGAACTATGGCTACACCTTC. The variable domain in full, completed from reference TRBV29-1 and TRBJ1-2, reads SAVISQKPSRDICQRGTSLTIQCQVDSQVTMMFWYRQQPGQSLTLIATANQGSEATYESGFVIDKFPISRPNLTFSTLTVSNMSPEDSSIYLCSAGKGNYGYTFGSGTRLTVV.

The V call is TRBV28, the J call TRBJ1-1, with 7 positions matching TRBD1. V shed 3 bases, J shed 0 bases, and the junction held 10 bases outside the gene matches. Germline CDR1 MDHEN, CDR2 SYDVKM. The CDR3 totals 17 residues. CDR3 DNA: TGTGCCAGCAGTTTGAAGGGGGCCCTCGTATTGAACACTGAAGCTTTCTTT. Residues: CASSLKGALVLNTEAFF.

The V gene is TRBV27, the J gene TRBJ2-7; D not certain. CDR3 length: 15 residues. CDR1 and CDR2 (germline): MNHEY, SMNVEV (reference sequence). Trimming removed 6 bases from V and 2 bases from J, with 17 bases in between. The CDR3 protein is CASRPPLTRTYEQYF. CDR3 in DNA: TGTGCCAGCAGGCCTCCTCTGACACGGACCTACGAGCAGTACTTC.

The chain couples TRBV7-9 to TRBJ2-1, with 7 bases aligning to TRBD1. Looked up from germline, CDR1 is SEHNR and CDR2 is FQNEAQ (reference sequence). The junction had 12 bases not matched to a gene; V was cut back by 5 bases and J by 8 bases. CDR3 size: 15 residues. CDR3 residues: CASSRAGTVGDEQFF. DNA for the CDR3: TGTGCCAGCAGCCGGGCCGGGACAGTGGGGGATGAGCAGTTCTTC.

CDR3 loop: CASSQIQGITEAFF. For the CDR3, the DNA is TGTGCCAGCAGCCAGATACAGGGGATCACTGAAGCTTTCTTT. The V call is TRBV9, the J call TRBJ1-1; 7 bases agree with TRBD1. V lost 4 bases and J lost 4; bases outside the gene matches: 7. Germline-derived CDR1 and CDR2 are SGDLS and YYNGEE. The CDR3 has 14 amino acids. The complete variable domain, with remaining parts taken from reference TRBV9 and TRBJ1-1, reads DSGVTQTPKHLITATGQRVTLRCSPRSGDLSVYWYQQSLDQGLQFLIQYYNGEERAKGNILERFSAQQFPDLHSELNLSSLELGDSALYFCASSQIQGITEAFFGQGTRLTVV.

The CDR3 region has the DNA TGTGCCAGCAGCCCTCAAGGGGACAGAGCGTTGTGGACTTTCTTT. Protein sequence: CASSPQGDRALWTFF. The V call is TRBV3-1 (or the pseudogene TRBV3-2), the J call TRBJ1-1, with TRBD1 matching over 7 bases. V lost 4 bases to trimming and J lost 12 bases; unmatched junction nucleotides: 17. The CDR3 has 15 amino acids. CDR1 is LGHDT and CDR2 is YNNKEL in the germline V gene (reference sequence).

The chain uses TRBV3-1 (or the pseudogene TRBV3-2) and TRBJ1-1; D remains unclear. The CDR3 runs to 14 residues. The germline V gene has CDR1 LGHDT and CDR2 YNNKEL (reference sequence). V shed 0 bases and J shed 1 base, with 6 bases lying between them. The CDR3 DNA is TGTGCCAGCAGCCAAGATCGGAGGAACACTGAAGCTTTCTTT. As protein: CASSQDRRNTEAFF.

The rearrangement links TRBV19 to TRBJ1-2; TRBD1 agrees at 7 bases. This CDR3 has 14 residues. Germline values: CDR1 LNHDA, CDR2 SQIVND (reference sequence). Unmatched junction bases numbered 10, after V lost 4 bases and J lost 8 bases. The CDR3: CASSTGGQAGGYTF. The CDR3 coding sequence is TGTGCCAGTAGTACCGGAGGACAGGCGGGGGGCTACACCTTC.

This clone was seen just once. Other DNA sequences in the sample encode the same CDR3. The CDR3 protein is CASSLGQLNQPQHF. CDR3 coding DNA: TGTGCCAGCAGCTTAGGACAGTTAAATCAGCCCCAGCATTTT. V gene TRBV7-2 combines with J gene TRBJ1-5, with a possible D match to TRBD1 (5 bases). V gave up 1 base and J gave up 4 bases, with 8 bases separating them. There are 14 residues in the CDR3. CDR1 is SGHTA, CDR2 FQGNSA, per germline.

This CDR3 is CASRKRTATQPQHF. The DNA for the CDR3 is TGTGCCAGCAGGAAGAGGACAGCGACTCAGCCCCAGCATTTT. The gene calls are TRBV2 and TRBJ1-5; D might be TRBD1 (6 bases). The CDR3 runs to 14 residues. Germline values: CDR1 SNHLY, CDR2 FYNNEI. Trimming cost V 6 bases and J 6 bases, with 15 bases left between them.

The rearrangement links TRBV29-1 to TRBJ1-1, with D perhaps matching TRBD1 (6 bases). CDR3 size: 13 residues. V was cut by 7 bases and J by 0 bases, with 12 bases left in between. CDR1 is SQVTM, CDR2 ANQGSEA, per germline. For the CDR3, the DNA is TGCAGCGCGAGGGGGGGGATGAACACTGAAGCTTTCTTT. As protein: CSARGGMNTEAFF.